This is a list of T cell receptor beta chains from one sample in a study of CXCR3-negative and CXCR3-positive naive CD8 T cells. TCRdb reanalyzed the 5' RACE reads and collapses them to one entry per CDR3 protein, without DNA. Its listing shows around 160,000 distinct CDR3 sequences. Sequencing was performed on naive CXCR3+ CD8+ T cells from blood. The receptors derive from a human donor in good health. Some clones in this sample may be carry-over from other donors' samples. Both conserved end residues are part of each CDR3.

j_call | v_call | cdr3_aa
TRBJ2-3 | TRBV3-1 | CASSQALGGSSTDTQYF
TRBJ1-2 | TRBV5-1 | CASYLGDRDNAHYGYTF
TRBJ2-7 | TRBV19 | CASSIVAGGSYEQYF
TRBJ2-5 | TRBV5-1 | CASSSQMDRGPEETQYF
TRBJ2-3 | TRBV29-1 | CSVQGAGGSGGGSSTDTQYF
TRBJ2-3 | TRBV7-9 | CASSLWGQGTDTQYF
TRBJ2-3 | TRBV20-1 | CSARLAGVTPSTDTQYF
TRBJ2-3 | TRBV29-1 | CSGTGLQINTQYF
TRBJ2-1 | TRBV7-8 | CASSLLTGYSYNEQFF
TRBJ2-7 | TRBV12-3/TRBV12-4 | CASSWGSGTGIYEQYF
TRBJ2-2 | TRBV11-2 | CASSPGEGQTGELFF
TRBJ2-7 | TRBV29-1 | CSVEDPGEGYEQYF
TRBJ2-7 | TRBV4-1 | CASSQETSSYEQYF
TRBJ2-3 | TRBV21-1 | CASSKEDSGRTSDLSTDTQYF
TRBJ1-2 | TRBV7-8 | CASSLAQEYGYTF
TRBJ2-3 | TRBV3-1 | CASSAPALAGQSTDTQYF
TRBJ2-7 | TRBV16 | CASSPYRGREQYF
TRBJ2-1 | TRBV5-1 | CASSLSGPGEQFF
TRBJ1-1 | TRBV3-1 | CASSPGLGNTEAFF
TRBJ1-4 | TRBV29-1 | CSGQGLNEKLFF
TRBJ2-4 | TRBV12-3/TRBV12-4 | CASSAPDELQYF
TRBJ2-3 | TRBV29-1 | CSVGDGDTQYF